This TCR beta chain was found in a study of shared T cell receptors in the human thymus. Assay used: immunoSEQ multiplex PCR; TCRdb lists only in-frame clones, some missing. The table has about 380,000 clones, around 93% seen once. The CDR3 loop spans 19 amino acids. J was trimmed by 7 bases and V by 5 bases; bases with no gene match: 16. Looked up from germline, CDR1 is MNHEY and CDR2 is SMNVEV (reference sequence). This TCR came from a human donor. This chain links TRBV27 with TRBJ2-2; 13 bases map to TRBD2. Sample: thymocytes. Here the CDR3 reads CASSLKLAGGPFIHGELFF. CDR3 DNA sequence: TGTGCCAGCAGTCTCAAACTAGCGGGAGGGCCTTTTATCCACGGGGAGCTGTTTTTT.